The clone carrying this T cell receptor (beta chain) was observed a handful of times. Antigen specificity is unknown. Per germline, CDR1 MNHNS and CDR2 SASEGT. The J segment lost 4 bases and the V segment lost 8 bases, leaving 10 bases of the junction unmatched. The CDR3 sequence is 14 residues long. This sample was included in a study of CD8 T cells in ankylosing spondylitis. Study results and limitations: In ankylosing spondylitis patients, matched synovial fluid reportedly showed significant enrichment of disease-linked clones. Seemingly distinctive of ankylosing spondylitis blood was a TCR beta motif formed by eight highly homologous variants. Disease-linked clones displayed a CD8+ phenotype and appeared relatively rarely in peripheral blood. Some of these motif variants have turned up before, in reports on reactive arthritis synovial fluid and blood.

Each TCR beta library was made by quantitative 5'-RACE that incorporated molecular barcodes. TCRdb processed the 5' RACE reads anew with MiXCR; each CDR3 protein has one entry. The table shows about 800,000 distinct CDR3 sequences, with 12% occurring only once. The chain couples TRBV6-1 to TRBJ2-7, with TRBD1 identical over 8 bases. Source material: blood, either unsorted or a sorted T cell fraction (not recorded which). The receptor's source is a male donor with ankylosing spondylitis. The CDR3, as DNA: TGTGCCAGCGGTAAAACAGGGGGTCCTTACGAGCAGTACTTC. It codes for CASGKTGGPYEQYF.